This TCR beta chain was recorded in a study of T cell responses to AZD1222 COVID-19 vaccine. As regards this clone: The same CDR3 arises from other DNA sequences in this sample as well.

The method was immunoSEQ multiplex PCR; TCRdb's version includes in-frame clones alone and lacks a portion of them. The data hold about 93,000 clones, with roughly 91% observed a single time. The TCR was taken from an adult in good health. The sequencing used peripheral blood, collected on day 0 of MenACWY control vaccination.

The CDR3: CASSQDEGALTEAFF. The DNA of the CDR3 is TGCGCCAGCAGCCAAGATGAGGGGGCTCTTACTGAAGCTTTCTTT. J is TRBJ1-1 and V is TRBV4-3, with TRBD1 identical over 7 bases. V trimming: 0 bases; J trimming: 5 bases; junction bases outside the gene matches: 6. This CDR3 has 15 amino acids. Germline CDR1 and CDR2: LGHNA and YSLEER.